This T cell receptor (beta chain) comes out of a study of blood T cell repertoires in COVID-19 (dated by TCRdb to 2019 to 2021). Describing the broader study: Samples from collaborators originated in the United States, Italy and Spain and spanned both the acute and convalescent phases of COVID-19. Subjects who had been exposed to COVID-19, were actively infected with it, or had recovered from it provided the deeply sampled blood TCRbeta repertoires that made up the dataset. A freely available public database, intended as a resource for researchers studying the immune response to SARS-CoV-2, is where the repertoires were released. The samples were drawn from the first 160 participants of the ongoing ImmuneRACE study and from 1,200 or so subjects provided by 6 global collaborators. The material from the prospective study consisted of cDNA or gDNA derived from T cells, B-cell-depleted T cells, or PBMCs. Where HLA class I and class II types were available, the types were taken from metadata supplied by the sample provider, not from assay-based typing. Nearly every sample came with metadata listing a de-identified subject ID, COVID-19 status, age in years and sex. Results the study describes overall, beyond this receptor: The quantity of clinical and demographic metadata differed by source and by participant and was supplied without curation.

At one collaborating source in Seattle, patients were enrolled during active infection and were followed longitudinally through the course of disease. Collaborating institutions collected whole blood in K2EDTA tubes following their own protocols. Collaborator samples were shipped for TCRbeta analysis as frozen whole blood, isolated PBMCs, or DNA extracted from either sample type. As regards this clone: No cognate antigen has been identified for it. It has no much larger one-base neighbor in the sample; base qualities were not kept.

TCRbeta CDR3 regions were amplified from genomic DNA by means of the immunoSEQ Assay, a bias-controlled multiplex PCR. In the authors' own workflow: The number of nucleated cells in each sample was estimated by amplification of reference gene primers within the assay. To quantify the absolute abundance of each unique TCRbeta CDR3 rearrangement, sequence reads were collapsed and filtered. For each sample, productive Simpson clonality was calculated as the square root of Simpson's diversity index across productive rearrangements. TCRdb took over this immuneACCESS table, retaining in-frame rearrangements with V and J assigned. Such tables are incomplete; in checked studies, under half of the missing clones stem from an unresolved V gene, and the remainder is unexplained. D and trimming were read from the DNA, whereas the V and J calls and clone size are those reported in that table. The sample yields roughly 180,000 clones; roughly 79% were counted once. The ten largest clones represent around 10% of the sample.

CDR1 and CDR2 (SGHNT, YYREEE) derive from the germline V gene (reference sequence). The CDR3, from cysteine to phenylalanine, totals 15 residues. Of all the DNA, just the CDR3 is kept, 45 bases in frame from base 1. Cut back by 1 base and 6 bases, the V and J ends lie 13 bases apart. The sample taken for sequencing was peripheral blood. The TCR originated in a middle-aged woman with COVID-19, enrolled during active disease. The V and J genes are TRBV5-4 and TRBJ2-2; the D segment cannot be called with confidence. The DNA sequence is as follows: TGTGCCAGCAGCTTGATGTCGGTCTTGGCCGGGGAGCTGTTTTTT. It is translated as CASSLMSVLAGELFF.